This passage covers 16 T cell receptor beta chains from one sample sequenced in a study of lymphopenia after photon versus proton radiotherapy. Sequencing used immunoSEQ multiplex PCR; TCRdb keeps in-frame clones, though not all of them. The table lists 75,000 to 90,000 clones, approximately 82% of them singletons. Source: peripheral blood, taken from a patient treated with proton-based radiotherapy. The source of these receptors is a man between 60 and 75 years old with pancreatic cancer.

This chain links TRBV5-4 with TRBJ2-1; D is uncertain. The V and J ends lost 1 base and 0 bases respectively, with 8 bases between them. CDR1 SGHNT and CDR2 YYREEE come from the germline V gene (reference sequence). This CDR3 spans 15 amino acids. The CDR3 nucleotides read TGTGCCAGCAGCTTGAGGAGTAGCTCCTACAATGAGCAGTTCTTC. Translated: CASSLRSSSYNEQFF.

The rearrangement uses TRBV4-2 and TRBJ2-1; TRBD2 aligns across 8 bases. V lost 1 base, J lost 0 bases, and 11 bases stayed unmatched. The CDR3 loop spans 19 amino acids. From germline, CDR1 is LGHNA and CDR2 YNFKEQ. The CDR3 nucleotides are TGTGCCAGCAGCCAAGTTACTAGCGGACTTATGAGCTCCTACAATGAGCAGTTCTTC. It specifies CASSQVTSGLMSSYNEQFF.

The chain joins TRBV28 to TRBJ2-3, with 8 bases matching TRBD2. Germline V gene lookup returns CDR1 MDHEN and CDR2 SYDVKM. Trimming cost V 0 bases and J 3 bases; bases outside gene matches: 5. This CDR3 is 16 amino acids long. DNA of the CDR3: TGTGCCAGCAGTTTATGGTCAGCGGGAGCAACAGATACGCAGTATTTT. Translation gives CASSLWSAGATDTQYF.

This chain connects TRBV28 to TRBJ1-4, with D unresolved. Trimming shortened V by 1 base and J by 12 bases, and 6 bases separated the two germline ends. Germline V CDR1 and CDR2: MDHEN, SYDVKM. The CDR3 contains 11 residues. CDR3 nucleotide sequence: TGTGCCAGCAGTTTATCTAGGGAACTGTTTTTT. Its protein product is CASSLSRELFF.

The chain carries TRBV6-6 and TRBJ2-7, with a weak D call TRBD2 (5 bases). The V gene's germline CDR1 is MNHNY and CDR2 SVGAGI (reference sequence). V lost 6 bases, J lost 12 bases, and 15 bases lay in between. The CDR3 spans 11 residues. CDR3 nucleotides: TGTGCCAGCAGCTCCGGACTTTTATCGTACTTC. This gives the protein CASSSGLLSYF.

V is TRBV7-2 and J is TRBJ1-2; weak D call: TRBD1 (6 bases). CDR1 is SGHTA and CDR2 is FQGNSA in the germline V gene. The V end was cut by 2 bases, the J end by 6 bases, with 16 bases between. The CDR3 runs to 15 residues. For the CDR3, the DNA is TGTGCCAGCAGCTTAACGACCGGGACATCAAATGGCTACACCTTC. It yields the protein CASSLTTGTSNGYTF.

The genes are TRBV28 and TRBJ2-7; D is undetermined. The germline V gene encodes CDR1 MDHEN and CDR2 SYDVKM. V lost 3 bases and J lost 2, with 8 bases in between. The CDR3 length is 13 residues. The CDR3 loop reads CASSFTGPYEQYF. The CDR3 coding sequence is TGTGCCAGCAGTTTCACTGGTCCCTACGAGCAGTACTTC.

The chain joins TRBV29-1 to TRBJ1-1; a weak D match, TRBD1 (5 bases). CDR3 length: 15 amino acids. Trimming took 7 bases from V and 1 from J, leaving 19 bases between them. CDR1 is SQVTM and CDR2 is ANQGSEA in the germline V gene. In DNA form, the CDR3 reads TGCAGCGCCCAAGGTTCCGGGACGGGGAACACTGAAGCTTTCTTT. Translating gives CSAQGSGTGNTEAFF.

In this sample, this clone turned up a few times. V usage is TRBV30 and J usage is TRBJ1-2; D call uncertain. The CDR3 is 11 amino acids. V lost 4 bases and J 3 bases, leaving 6 bases between the germline ends. Per germline, CDR1 GTSNPN and CDR2 SVGIG (reference sequence). The CDR3 is CAWIRDYGYTF. The CDR3 DNA sequence: TGTGCCTGGATCCGCGACTATGGCTACACCTTC.

The gene calls are TRBV5-5 and TRBJ2-6; tentative D call: TRBD1 (5 bases). Per germline, CDR1 SGHKS and CDR2 YYEKEE (reference sequence). This CDR3 is 16 amino acids long. The ends were cut back, 0 bases at V and 2 bases at J, with 9 bases in the middle. The CDR3 DNA is TGTGCCAGCAGCTTGGACAGGTCGACTGGGGCCAACGTCCTGACTTTC. It codes for CASSLDRSTGANVLTF.

This rearrangement joins TRBV5-1 to TRBJ1-4; TRBD1 matches at 7 bases. The V segment lost 4 bases and the J segment 7 bases; nucleotides outside the gene matches: 4. Germline lookup yields CDR1 SGHRS and CDR2 YFSETQ. The CDR3 runs 13 residues. The CDR3 DNA is TGCGCCAGCAGCGTGACAGGGCTTGAAAAACTGTTTTTT. Translated, it gives CASSVTGLEKLFF.

By sample fraction, this clone is medium-sized. The chain recombines TRBV9 with TRBJ1-1; no clear D gene. The CDR3 totals 14 residues. Germline assignment: CDR1 SGDLS and CDR2 YYNGEE. The germline V and J ends were trimmed by 0 bases and 2 bases, with 8 bases remaining between them. CDR3 loop: CASSVGGDNTEAFF. DNA for the CDR3: TGTGCCAGCAGCGTAGGAGGTGACAACACTGAAGCTTTCTTT.

The genes are TRBV28 and TRBJ1-2; TRBD1 might be the D (6 bases). The CDR3 has 12 amino acids. Per the germline V gene, CDR1 is MDHEN and CDR2 is SYDVKM. With 4 bases removed from V and 8 bases from J, the gap between germline ends came to 11 bases. The CDR3 DNA reads as TGTGCCAGCAGTTCACAGGGCCAAGGCTACACCTTC. Translated, it gives CASSSQGQGYTF.

The chain uses TRBV7-2 and TRBJ1-2; D perhaps matches TRBD1 (6 bases). This CDR3 region has 16 residues. Trimming shortened V by 5 bases and J by 5 bases, and 21 bases separated the two germline ends. Germline-derived CDR1 and CDR2 are SGHTA and FQGNSA. CDR3 nucleotide sequence: TGTGCCAGCAGCCAGACCCTGGGAGGGACACCGTATGGCTACACCTTC. Its protein product is CASSQTLGGTPYGYTF.

This clone was recorded only once. The chain employs TRBV27 and TRBJ2-2, with unresolved D. V was trimmed by 4 bases and J by 2 bases, leaving 11 bases between them. Germline loops: CDR1 MNHEY, CDR2 SMNVEV (reference sequence). This CDR3 has 15 residues. In DNA, the CDR3 is TGTGCCAGCAGTTGGGGATCGATTAACACCGGGGAGCTGTTTTTT. Amino acid sequence: CASSWGSINTGELFF.

The chain has TRBV7-2 and TRBJ2-7; no reliable D call. The length of the CDR3 is 13 residues. Germline values: CDR1 SGHTA, CDR2 FQGNSA. Trimming pared 5 bases from V and 7 bases from J, leaving 15 bases between. This CDR3 reads CASSKAPPLEQYF. The CDR3 DNA reads as TGTGCCAGCAGCAAGGCCCCGCCATTGGAGCAGTACTTC.